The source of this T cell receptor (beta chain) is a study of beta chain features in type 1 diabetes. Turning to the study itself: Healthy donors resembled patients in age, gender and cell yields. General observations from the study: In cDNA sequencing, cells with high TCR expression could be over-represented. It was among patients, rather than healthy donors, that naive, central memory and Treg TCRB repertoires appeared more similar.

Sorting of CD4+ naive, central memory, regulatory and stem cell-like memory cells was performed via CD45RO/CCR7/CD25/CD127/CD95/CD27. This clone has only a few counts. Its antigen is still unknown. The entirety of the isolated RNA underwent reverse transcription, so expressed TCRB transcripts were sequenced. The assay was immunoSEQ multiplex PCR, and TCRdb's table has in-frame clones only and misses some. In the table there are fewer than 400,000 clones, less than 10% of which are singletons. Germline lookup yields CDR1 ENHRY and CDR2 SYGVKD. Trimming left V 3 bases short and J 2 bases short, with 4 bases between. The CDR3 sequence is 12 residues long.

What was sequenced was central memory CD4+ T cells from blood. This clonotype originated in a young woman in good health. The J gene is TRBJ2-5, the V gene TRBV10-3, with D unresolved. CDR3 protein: CAISETQETQYF. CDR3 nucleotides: TGTGCCATCAGTGAAACACAAGAGACCCAGTACTTC.